This TCR beta chain was sequenced in a study of cytomegalovirus exposure and HLA in healthy donors. The CDR3 sequence is 14 residues long. Germline V gene data show CDR1 as SGHNT and CDR2 as YYREEE (reference sequence). V lost 0 bases and J lost 2; bases outside the gene matches: 2. The primer mix had 60 Vbeta and 13 Jbeta primers. The assay was immunoSEQ multiplex PCR, and TCRdb's table has in-frame clones only and misses some. The sample yields under 150,000 clones, about 80% seen once. The TCR originated in a girl aged 2 to 10 in good health and CMV-seronegative. The chain combines TRBV5-4 with TRBJ2-7, with 7 bases that match TRBD1. The specimen sequenced was PBMCs. The CDR3 is CASSLAGTAYEQYF. CDR3 DNA sequence: TGTGCCAGCAGCTTGGCCGGGACAGCCTACGAGCAGTACTTC.